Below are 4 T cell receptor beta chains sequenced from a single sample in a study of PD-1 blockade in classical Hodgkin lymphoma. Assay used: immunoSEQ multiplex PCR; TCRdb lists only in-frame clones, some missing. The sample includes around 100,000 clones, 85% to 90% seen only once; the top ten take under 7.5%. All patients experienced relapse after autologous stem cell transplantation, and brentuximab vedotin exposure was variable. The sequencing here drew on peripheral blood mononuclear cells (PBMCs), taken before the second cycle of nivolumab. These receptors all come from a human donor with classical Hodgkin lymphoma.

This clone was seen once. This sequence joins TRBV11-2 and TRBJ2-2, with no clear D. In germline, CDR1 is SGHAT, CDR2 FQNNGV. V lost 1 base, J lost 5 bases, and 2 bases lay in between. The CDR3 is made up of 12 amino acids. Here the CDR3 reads CASSLGTGELFF. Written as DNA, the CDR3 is TGTGCCAGCAGCTTAGGGACCGGGGAGCTGTTTTTT.

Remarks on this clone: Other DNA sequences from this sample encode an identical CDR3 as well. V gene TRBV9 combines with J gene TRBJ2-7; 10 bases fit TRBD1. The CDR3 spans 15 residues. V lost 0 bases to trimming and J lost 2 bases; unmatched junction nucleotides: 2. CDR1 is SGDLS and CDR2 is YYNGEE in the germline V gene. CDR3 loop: CASSVGGTGAYEQYF. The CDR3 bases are TGTGCCAGCAGCGTAGGGGGGACAGGGGCCTACGAGCAGTACTTC.

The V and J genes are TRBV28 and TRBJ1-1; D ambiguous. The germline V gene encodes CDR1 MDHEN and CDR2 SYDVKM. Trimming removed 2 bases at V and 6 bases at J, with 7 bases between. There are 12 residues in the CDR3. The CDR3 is CASSLISPEAFF. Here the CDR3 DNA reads TGTGCCAGCAGTTTAATTTCCCCTGAAGCTTTCTTT.

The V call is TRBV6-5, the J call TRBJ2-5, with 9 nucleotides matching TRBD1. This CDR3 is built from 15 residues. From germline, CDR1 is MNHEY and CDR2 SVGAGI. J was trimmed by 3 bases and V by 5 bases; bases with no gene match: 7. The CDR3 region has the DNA TGTGCCAGCAGTAGCACGACAGGGGGGAAAGAGACCCAGTACTTC. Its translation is CASSSTTGGKETQYF.